One and the same sample provided the 3 T cell receptor beta chains below, sequenced in a study of monozygotic twins with inflammatory bowel disease. TCRdb re-called the 5' RACE reads and catalogs CDR3 proteins one per entry, DNA excluded. The sample has some 450,000 distinct CDR3 sequences; the top ten hold roughly 2.2%. Sequencing was done on a sample of blood. Receptors were obtained from a human donor with ulcerative colitis or Crohn's disease, or a healthy co-twin of an affected twin (not recorded which).

The chain combines TRBV7-9 with TRBJ1-1. Germline CDR1 is SEHNR and CDR2 is FQNEAQ (reference sequence). The CDR3 spans 14 residues. CDR3 protein: CASTLGTANTEAFF.

The chain employs TRBV12-3 or TRBV12-4 and TRBJ2-1; lacking DNA, the TRBD2 call made by TCRdb goes unchecked. This CDR3 contains 18 residues. CDR3 residues: CASSKGLAGESSYNEQFF.

The chain has TRBV3-1 and TRBJ1-2; TCRdb's D call, TRBD1, is unchecked because there is no DNA. Germline CDR1 is LGHDT and CDR2 is YNNKEL (reference sequence). This CDR3 is 14 amino acids long. CDR3: CASSQAGTPYGYTF. Looking up the rest from reference TRBV3-1 and TRBJ1-2 gives the full variable domain: DTAVSQTPKYLVTQMGNDKSIKCEQNLGHDTMYWYKQDSKKFLKIMFSYNNKELIINETVPNRFSPKSPDKAHLNLHINSLELGDSAVYFCASSQAGTPYGYTFGSGTRLTVV.